The 13 T cell receptor beta chains presented below share a single source sample, sequenced in a study of beta chain features in type 1 diabetes. Of the isolated RNA, all was reverse transcribed, and so the sequenced material was expressed TCRB transcripts. Clones were read by immunoSEQ multiplex PCR, and TCRdb kept only the in-frame ones, dropping some. This table has more than 250,000 clones, over 20% appearing once. Study-level points and caveats: Moderately but significantly shorter TCRB CDR3s were found in Type 1 diabetes patients in all four CD4+ subsets.

Antigen specificity for these receptors is unknown. The sample comprised naive CD4+ T cells from blood. The origin of the receptors is a woman aged 40 to 50 with type 1 diabetes.

V gene TRBV2 combines with J gene TRBJ2-7, with 7 bases identical to TRBD1. Germline CDR1 SNHLY, CDR2 FYNNEI. The CDR3 is 12 amino acids. V lost 6 bases and J lost 2; bases outside the gene matches: 1. CDR3 sequence reads: CASRGQTYEQYF. DNA of the CDR3: TGTGCCAGCAGGGGACAGACCTACGAGCAGTACTTC.

The genes are TRBV20-1 and TRBJ2-5, with 7 positions matching TRBD1. The CDR3 has 11 residues. Looked up from germline, CDR1 is DFQATT and CDR2 is SNEGSKA (reference sequence). The CDR3 sequence is CSADRAKTQYF. CDR3 sequence (DNA): TGCAGCGCCGACAGGGCGAAGACCCAGTACTTC.

A note on this clone: This sample includes further DNA sequences coding for the same CDR3. The genes are TRBV11-2 and TRBJ2-1; D remains unclear. Germline CDR1 is SGHAT and CDR2 is FQNNGV. The CDR3 is 13 residues long. V lost 1 base to trimming and J lost 4 bases, with 5 bases between them. The CDR3 coding sequence is TGTGCCAGCAGCTTAGCCCAATACAATGAGCAGTTCTTC. This encodes CASSLAQYNEQFF.

The chain links TRBV15 to TRBJ2-3, with 7 positions matching TRBD1. Trimming removed 5 bases from V and 4 bases from J; junction bases left unmatched: 12. The CDR3 consists of 16 residues. Germline CDR1 and CDR2: LNHNV and YYDKDF (reference sequence). The CDR3 is CATSLRTGRSADTQYF. The CDR3, as DNA: TGTGCCACCAGCCTTCGGACAGGTCGAAGCGCAGATACGCAGTATTTT.

This rearrangement joins TRBV18 to TRBJ2-5; no firm D call. Germline V gene lookup returns CDR1 KGHSH and CDR2 LQKENI. The CDR3 consists of 14 residues. V gave up 3 bases and J gave up 1 base, with 9 bases separating them. CDR3 region: CASSPRGLQETQYF. Written as DNA, the CDR3 is TGTGCCAGCTCACCGCGAGGCCTCCAAGAGACCCAGTACTTC.

A few counts support this clone. The chain employs TRBV2 and TRBJ1-5; a possible D gene is TRBD1 (6 bases). This CDR3 spans 14 amino acids. CDR1 is SNHLY and CDR2 is FYNNEI in the germline V gene. Trimming left V 8 bases short and J 4 bases short, with 15 bases between. CDR3 in amino acids: CASGTDRKNQPQHF. For the CDR3, the DNA is TGTGCCAGCGGGACCGACAGGAAGAATCAGCCCCAGCATTTT. Together with reference TRBV2 and TRBJ1-5, the CDR3 gives the full variable domain: EPEVTQTPSHQVTQMGQEVILRCVPISNHLYFYWYRQILGQKVEFLVSFYNNEISEKSEIFDDQFSVERPDGSNFTLKIRSTKLEDSAMYFCASGTDRKNQPQHFGDGTRLSIL.

This clone came up a few times. The chain employs TRBV4-3 and TRBJ2-1; tentative D call: TRBD2 (6 bases). Germline V lookup: CDR1 LGHNA, CDR2 YSLEER. The ends were cut back, 1 base at V and 0 bases at J, with 13 bases in the middle. The CDR3 covers 17 residues. CDR3 region: CASSQGSSVSSYNEQFF. The CDR3 bases are TGCGCCAGCAGCCAAGGATCTAGCGTTAGCTCCTACAATGAGCAGTTCTTC.

With regard to this clone: Sequence at one end of the junction differs from germline and may be a read error. The gene calls are TRBV15 and TRBJ2-4; no reliable D call. CDR1 and CDR2 (germline): LNHNV, YYDKDF (reference sequence). The CDR3 sequence is 13 residues long. The CDR3 here is CATNRGEKNIQYF. The CDR3 DNA reads TGTGCCACCAACAGAGGAGAAAAAAACATTCAGTACTTC.

This clone was seen a handful of times. The V call is TRBV2, the J call TRBJ1-5, with D tentatively TRBD1 (6 bases). The CDR3 sequence is 15 residues long. Germline V gene lookup returns CDR1 SNHLY and CDR2 FYNNEI. Trimming pared 6 bases from V and 3 bases from J, leaving 15 bases between. The CDR3 DNA reads TGTGCCAGCAGCTACAGGGTAATAGTCAATCAGCCCCAGCATTTT. Its translation is CASSYRVIVNQPQHF.

The chain joins TRBV6-5 to TRBJ2-5; D not resolved. The germline V and J ends were trimmed by 2 bases and 2 bases, with 6 bases remaining between them. The length of the CDR3 is 13 residues. Per germline, CDR1 MNHEY and CDR2 SVGAGI. The CDR3 sequence is CASSYRVQETQYF. CDR3 DNA: TGTGCCAGCAGTTACCGGGTTCAAGAGACCCAGTACTTC.

The chain joins TRBV7-9 to TRBJ2-5, with D possibly being TRBD2 (6 bases). The CDR3 is 13 residues long. Germline CDR1 SEHNR, CDR2 FQNEAQ (reference sequence). With 6 bases removed from V and 5 bases from J, the gap between germline ends came to 13 bases. CDR3 amino acids: CASSPGGAETQYF. In DNA, the CDR3 is TGTGCCAGCAGTCCCGGGGGTGCGGAGACCCAGTACTTC.

A few counts support this clone. The rearrangement joins TRBV29-1 to TRBJ1-2, with D unclear. V shed 7 bases and J shed 7 bases, with 13 bases lying between them. Germline V gene lookup returns CDR1 SQVTM and CDR2 ANQGSEA. The length of the CDR3 is 11 residues. This chain's CDR3 is CSGGEEGGYTF. Here the CDR3 DNA reads TGCAGCGGCGGGGAAGAGGGTGGCTACACCTTC.

There are a few counts of this clone. This chain connects TRBV14 to TRBJ2-7, with TRBD1 matching over 9 bases. This CDR3 comprises 15 residues. Germline V lookup: CDR1 SGHDN, CDR2 FVKESK. V was clipped by 4 bases and J by 2 bases; unmatched bases: 6. CDR3: CASSRGQGSTYEQYF. As DNA, the CDR3 is TGTGCCAGCAGCCGAGGACAGGGGTCGACCTACGAGCAGTACTTC.